This note documents a single TCR beta chain sequence. Data came from immunoSEQ multiplex PCR; TCRdb stores just in-frame clones and leaves some out. Here the sample spans over 100,000 clones, approximately 90% being singletons. The data originate from a study of control samples from healthy donors and cancer patients. The CDR3 runs 14 residues. Between the trimmed V and J ends, which lost 1 base and 4 bases, there was a span of 10 bases. Germline loops: CDR1 SGHAT, CDR2 FQNNGV. The rearrangement links TRBV11-2 to TRBJ1-2; no definite D call. Sequences were obtained from blood. This clonotype was sampled from a woman in her fifties or sixties in good health. The CDR3 here is CASSLAVLGYGYTF. CDR3 nucleotides: TGTGCCAGCAGCTTAGCCGTTCTTGGCTATGGCTACACCTTC. The variable domain in full, with the rest retrieved from reference TRBV11-2 and TRBJ1-2, is EAGVAQSPRYKIIEKRQSVAFWCNPISGHATLYWYQQILGQGPKLLIQFQNNGVVDDSQLPKDRFSAERLKGVDSTLKIQPAKLEDSAVYLCASSLAVLGYGYTFGSGTRLTVV.